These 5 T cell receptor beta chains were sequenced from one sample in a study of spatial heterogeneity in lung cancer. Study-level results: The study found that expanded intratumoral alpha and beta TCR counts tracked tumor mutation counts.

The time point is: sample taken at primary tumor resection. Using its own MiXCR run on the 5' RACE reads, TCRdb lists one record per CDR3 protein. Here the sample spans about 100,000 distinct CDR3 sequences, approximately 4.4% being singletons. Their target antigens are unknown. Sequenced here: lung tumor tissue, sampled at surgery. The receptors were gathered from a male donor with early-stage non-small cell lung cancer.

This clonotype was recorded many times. The chain's CDR3 is CASSLSSTGELFF. The CDR3 DNA sequence: TGTGCCAGCAGCTTGTCGAGTACCGGGGAGCTGTTTTTT. J is TRBJ2-2 and V is TRBV7-7; D is ambiguous. This CDR3 spans 13 amino acids. Trimming left V 3 bases short and J 5 bases short, with 7 bases between. CDR1 is SSHAT and CDR2 is FNYEAQ in the germline V gene (reference sequence).

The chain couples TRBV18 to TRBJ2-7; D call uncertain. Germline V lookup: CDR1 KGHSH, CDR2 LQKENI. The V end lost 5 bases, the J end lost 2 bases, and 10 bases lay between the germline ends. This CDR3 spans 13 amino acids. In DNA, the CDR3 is TGTGCCAGCTCAACCGCGAGTACCTACGAGCAGTACTTC. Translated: CASSTASTYEQYF.

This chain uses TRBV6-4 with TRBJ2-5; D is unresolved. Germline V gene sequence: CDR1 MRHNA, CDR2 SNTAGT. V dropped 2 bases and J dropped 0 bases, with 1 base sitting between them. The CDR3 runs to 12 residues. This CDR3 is CASSDHQETQYF. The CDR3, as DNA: TGTGCCAGCAGTGACCACCAAGAGACCCAGTACTTC.

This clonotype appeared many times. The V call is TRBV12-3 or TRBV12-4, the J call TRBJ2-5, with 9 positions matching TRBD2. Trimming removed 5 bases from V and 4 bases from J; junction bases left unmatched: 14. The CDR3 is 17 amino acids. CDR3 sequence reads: CASSTESEREVRETQYF. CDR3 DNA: TGTGCCAGCAGTACGGAGAGTGAGCGGGAGGTCAGAGAGACCCAGTACTTC.

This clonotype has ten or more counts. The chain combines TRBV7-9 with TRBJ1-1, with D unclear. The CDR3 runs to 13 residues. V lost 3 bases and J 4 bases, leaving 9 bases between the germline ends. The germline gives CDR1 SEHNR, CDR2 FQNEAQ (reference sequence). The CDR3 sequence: CASSFGQTTEAFF. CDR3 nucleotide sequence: TGTGCCAGCAGCTTCGGTCAGACCACTGAAGCTTTCTTT.